The clone carrying this T cell receptor beta chain has at least ten counts. Its antigen is not identified. Unique molecular identifiers tagged the TCRbeta library. MiXCR was run by TCRdb on the PCR reads, yielding one entry per CDR3 protein. Found here are tens of thousands of distinct CDR3 sequences, approximately 4.4% of them singletons; the top ten hold approximately 20%. The sample is drawn from a study of T-cell reconstitution after alpha-beta-depleted transplantation in children. The study, taken as a whole, reports: There were reportedly several hundred expanded graft clones from which alpha-beta T cells came about two months after transplant. Once a year had passed after transplant, T-cell counts and diversity came mostly from newly produced T cells. Surviving recipient T cells and intrathymic progenitors accounted for some patients' high TCRbeta diversity at day 60.

The CDR3 sequence is 14 residues long. Germline trimming cut 10 bases from V and 7 bases from J; bases unmatched to any gene: 14. The V gene's germline CDR1 is ENHRY and CDR2 SYGVKD. Sequencing was performed on PBMCs, mostly from graft donor cells, taken 180 days after TCRalphabeta/CD19-depleted stem cell transplant. The source of this sequence is a boy younger than two who had a stem cell transplant for acute myeloid leukemia, so the T cells may come from the graft donor. This chain uses TRBV10-3 with TRBJ1-1, with 8 bases lining up with TRBD1. The CDR3 coding sequence is TGTGCCACCAGAGAAATACAGGGGGTGAATGAAGCTTTCTTT. Residues: CATREIQGVNEAFF.